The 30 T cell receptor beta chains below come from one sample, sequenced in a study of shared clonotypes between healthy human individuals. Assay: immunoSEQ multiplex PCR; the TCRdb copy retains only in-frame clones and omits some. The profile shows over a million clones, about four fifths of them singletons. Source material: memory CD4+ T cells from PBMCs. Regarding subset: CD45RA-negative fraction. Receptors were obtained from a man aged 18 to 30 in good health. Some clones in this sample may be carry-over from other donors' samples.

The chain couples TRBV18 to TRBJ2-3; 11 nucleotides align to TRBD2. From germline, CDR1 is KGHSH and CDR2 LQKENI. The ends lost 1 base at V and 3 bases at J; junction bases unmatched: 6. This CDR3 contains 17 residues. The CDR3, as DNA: TGTGCCAGCTCACCACTCGCAATAGCGGGAGGGACAGATACGCAGTATTTT. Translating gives CASSPLAIAGGTDTQYF.

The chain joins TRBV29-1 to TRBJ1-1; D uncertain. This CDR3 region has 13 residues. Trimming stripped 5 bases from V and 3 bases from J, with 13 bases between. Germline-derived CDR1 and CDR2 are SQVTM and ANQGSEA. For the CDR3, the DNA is TGCAGCGTTAATACGCCCGGAGACACTGAAGCTTTCTTT. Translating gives CSVNTPGDTEAFF.

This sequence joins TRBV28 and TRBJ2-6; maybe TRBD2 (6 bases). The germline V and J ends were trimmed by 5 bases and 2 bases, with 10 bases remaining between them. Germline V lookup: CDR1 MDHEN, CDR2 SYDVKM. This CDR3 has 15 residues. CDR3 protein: CASSRSGAGANVLTF. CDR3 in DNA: TGTGCCAGCAGTCGCTCGGGGGCTGGGGCCAACGTCCTGACTTTC.

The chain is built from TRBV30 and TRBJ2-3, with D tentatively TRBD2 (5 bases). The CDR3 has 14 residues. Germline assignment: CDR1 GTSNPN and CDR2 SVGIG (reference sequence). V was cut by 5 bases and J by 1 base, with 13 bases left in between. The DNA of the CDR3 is TGTGCCTGGGCGACCGGGAAGGGCACAGATACGCAGTATTTT. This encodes CAWATGKGTDTQYF.

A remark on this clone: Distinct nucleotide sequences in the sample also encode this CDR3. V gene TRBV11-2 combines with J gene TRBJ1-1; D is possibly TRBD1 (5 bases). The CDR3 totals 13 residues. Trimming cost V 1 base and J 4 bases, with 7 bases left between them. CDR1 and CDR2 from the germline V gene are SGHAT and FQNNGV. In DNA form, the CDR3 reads TGTGCCAGCAGCTTAGTGGGGGGCACTGAAGCTTTCTTT. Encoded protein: CASSLVGGTEAFF.

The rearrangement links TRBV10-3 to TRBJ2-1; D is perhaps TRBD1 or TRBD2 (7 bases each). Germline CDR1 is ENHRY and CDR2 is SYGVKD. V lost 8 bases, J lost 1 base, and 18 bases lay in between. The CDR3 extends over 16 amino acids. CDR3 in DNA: TGTGCCATCTATCCAGGGGGGGGACTATCCTACAATGAGCAGTTCTTC. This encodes CAIYPGGGLSYNEQFF.

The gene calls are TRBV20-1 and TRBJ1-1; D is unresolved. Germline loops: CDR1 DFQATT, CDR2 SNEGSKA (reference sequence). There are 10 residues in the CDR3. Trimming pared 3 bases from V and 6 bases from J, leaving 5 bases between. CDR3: CSASGPEAFF. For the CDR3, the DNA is TGCAGTGCTAGTGGTCCTGAAGCTTTCTTT.

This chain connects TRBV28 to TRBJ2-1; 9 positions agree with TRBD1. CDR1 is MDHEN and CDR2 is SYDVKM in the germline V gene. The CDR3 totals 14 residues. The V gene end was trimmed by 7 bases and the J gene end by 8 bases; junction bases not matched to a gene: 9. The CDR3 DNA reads TGTGCCAGCATCGAGACAGGGGGGTCAGATGAGCAGTTCTTC. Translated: CASIETGGSDEQFF. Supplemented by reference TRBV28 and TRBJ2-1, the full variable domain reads DVKVTQSSRYLVKRTGEKVFLECVQDMDHENMFWYRQDPGLGLRLIYFSYDVKMKEKGDIPEGYSVSREKKERFSLILESASTNQTSMYLCASIETGGSDEQFFGPGTRLTVL.

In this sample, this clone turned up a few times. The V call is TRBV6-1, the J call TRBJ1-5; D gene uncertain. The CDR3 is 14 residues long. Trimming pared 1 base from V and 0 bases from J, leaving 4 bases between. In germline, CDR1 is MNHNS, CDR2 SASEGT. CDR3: CASSEEYSNQPQHF. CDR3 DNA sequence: TGTGCCAGCAGTGAAGAGTATAGCAATCAGCCCCAGCATTTT.

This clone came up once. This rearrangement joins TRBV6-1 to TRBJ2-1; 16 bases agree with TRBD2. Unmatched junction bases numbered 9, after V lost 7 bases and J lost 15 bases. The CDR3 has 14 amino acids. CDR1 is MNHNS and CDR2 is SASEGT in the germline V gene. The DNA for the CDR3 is TGTGCCAGCATGGGGACTAGCGGGAGGGCCGGCGGGTTCTTC. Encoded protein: CASMGTSGRAGGFF.

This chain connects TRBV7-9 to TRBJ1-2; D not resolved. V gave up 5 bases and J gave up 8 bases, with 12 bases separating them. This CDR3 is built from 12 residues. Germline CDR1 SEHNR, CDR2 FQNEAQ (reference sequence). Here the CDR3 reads CASSPTPFGYTF. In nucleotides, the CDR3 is TGTGCCAGCAGCCCGACACCGTTCGGCTACACCTTC.

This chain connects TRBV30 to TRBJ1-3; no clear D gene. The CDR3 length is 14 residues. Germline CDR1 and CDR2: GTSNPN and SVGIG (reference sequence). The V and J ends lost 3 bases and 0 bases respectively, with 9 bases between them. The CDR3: CAWRRPNSGNTIYF. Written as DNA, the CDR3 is TGTGCCTGGAGGAGGCCCAACTCTGGAAACACCATATATTTT.

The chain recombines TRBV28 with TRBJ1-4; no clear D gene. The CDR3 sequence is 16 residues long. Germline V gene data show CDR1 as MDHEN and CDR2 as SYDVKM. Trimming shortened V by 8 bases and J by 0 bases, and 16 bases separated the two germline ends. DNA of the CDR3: TGTGCCAGCGGGTCGACACGGGTTGCAACTAATGAAAAACTGTTTTTT. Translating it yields CASGSTRVATNEKLFF.

The CDR3 region has the DNA TGTGCCAGCAGCCTTACAGAATTCCATGGCTACACCTTC. It codes for CASSLTEFHGYTF. The genes are TRBV7-2 and TRBJ1-2; D gene ambiguous. Germline V gives CDR1 SGHTA, CDR2 FQGNSA. V gave up 5 bases and J gave up 6 bases, with 13 bases separating them. This CDR3 contains 13 residues.

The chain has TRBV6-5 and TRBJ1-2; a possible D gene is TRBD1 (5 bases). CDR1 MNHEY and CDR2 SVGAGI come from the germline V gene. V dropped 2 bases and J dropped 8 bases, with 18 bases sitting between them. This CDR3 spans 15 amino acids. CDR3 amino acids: CASSYDPFGRDGYTF. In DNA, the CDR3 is TGTGCCAGCAGTTACGACCCCTTTGGGAGGGACGGCTACACCTTC.

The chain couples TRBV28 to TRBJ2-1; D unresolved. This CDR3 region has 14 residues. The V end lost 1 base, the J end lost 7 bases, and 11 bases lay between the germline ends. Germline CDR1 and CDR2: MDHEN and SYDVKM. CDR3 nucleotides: TGTGCCAGCAGTTTATTGGTAGCTCAGAATGAGCAGTTCTTC. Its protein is CASSLLVAQNEQFF.

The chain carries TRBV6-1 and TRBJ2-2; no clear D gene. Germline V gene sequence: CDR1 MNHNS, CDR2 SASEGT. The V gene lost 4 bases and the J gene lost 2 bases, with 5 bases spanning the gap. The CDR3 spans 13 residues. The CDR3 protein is CASSGLNTGELFF. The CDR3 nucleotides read TGTGCCAGCAGTGGGCTAAACACCGGGGAGCTGTTTTTT.

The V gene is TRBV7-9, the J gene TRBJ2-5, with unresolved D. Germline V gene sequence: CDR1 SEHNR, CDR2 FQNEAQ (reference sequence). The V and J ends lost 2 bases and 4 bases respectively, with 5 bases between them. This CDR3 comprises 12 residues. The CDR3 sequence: CASSLWVETQYF. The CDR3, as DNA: TGTGCCAGCAGCTTATGGGTAGAGACCCAGTACTTC.

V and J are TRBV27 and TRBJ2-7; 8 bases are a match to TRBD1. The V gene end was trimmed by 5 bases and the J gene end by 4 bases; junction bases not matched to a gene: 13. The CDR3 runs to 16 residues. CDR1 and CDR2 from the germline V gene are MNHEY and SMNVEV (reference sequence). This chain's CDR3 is CASSKPGQGGVYEQYF. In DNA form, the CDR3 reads TGTGCCAGCAGTAAACCCGGACAGGGCGGGGTATACGAGCAGTACTTC.

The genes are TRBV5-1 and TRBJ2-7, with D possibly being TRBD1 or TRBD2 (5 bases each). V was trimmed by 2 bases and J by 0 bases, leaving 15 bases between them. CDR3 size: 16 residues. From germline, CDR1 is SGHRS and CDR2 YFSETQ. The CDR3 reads CASSFPGTESSYEQYF. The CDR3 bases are TGCGCCAGCAGCTTCCCCGGGACCGAGAGCTCCTACGAGCAGTACTTC.

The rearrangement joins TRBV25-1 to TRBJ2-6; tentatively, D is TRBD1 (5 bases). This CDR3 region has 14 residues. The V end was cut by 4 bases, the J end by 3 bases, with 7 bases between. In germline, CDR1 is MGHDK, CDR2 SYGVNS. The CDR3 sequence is CASSAQGGANVLTF. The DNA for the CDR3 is TGTGCCAGCAGTGCTCAGGGTGGGGCCAACGTCCTGACTTTC.

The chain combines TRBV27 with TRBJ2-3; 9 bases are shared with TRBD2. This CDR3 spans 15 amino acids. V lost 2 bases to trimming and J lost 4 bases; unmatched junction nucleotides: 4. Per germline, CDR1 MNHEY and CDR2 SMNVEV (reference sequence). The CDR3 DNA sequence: TGTGCCAGCAGTTTAACCCGACTAGCGGCAGATACGCAGTATTTT. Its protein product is CASSLTRLAADTQYF.

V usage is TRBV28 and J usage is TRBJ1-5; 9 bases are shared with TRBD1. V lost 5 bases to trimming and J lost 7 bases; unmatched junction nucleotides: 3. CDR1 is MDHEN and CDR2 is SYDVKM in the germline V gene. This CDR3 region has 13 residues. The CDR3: CASSTGGRQPQHF. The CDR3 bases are TGTGCCAGCAGTACAGGGGGCAGACAGCCCCAGCATTTT. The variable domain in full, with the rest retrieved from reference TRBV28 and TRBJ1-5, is DVKVTQSSRYLVKRTGEKVFLECVQDMDHENMFWYRQDPGLGLRLIYFSYDVKMKEKGDIPEGYSVSREKKERFSLILESASTNQTSMYLCASSTGGRQPQHFGDGTRLSIL.

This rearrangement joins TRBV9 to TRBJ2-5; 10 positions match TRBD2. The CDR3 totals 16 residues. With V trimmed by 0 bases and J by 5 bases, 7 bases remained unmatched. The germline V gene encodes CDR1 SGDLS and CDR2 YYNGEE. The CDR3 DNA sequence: TGTGCCAGCAGCGTAGCAGCGGGAGGGCAATGGGAGACCCAGTACTTC. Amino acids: CASSVAAGGQWETQYF.

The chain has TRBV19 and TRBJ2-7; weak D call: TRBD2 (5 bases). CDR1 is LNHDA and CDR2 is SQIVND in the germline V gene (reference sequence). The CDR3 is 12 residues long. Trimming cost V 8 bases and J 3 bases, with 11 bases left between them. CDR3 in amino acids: CASGPSSYEQYF. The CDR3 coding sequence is TGTGCCAGTGGTCCTAGCAGCTACGAGCAGTACTTC.

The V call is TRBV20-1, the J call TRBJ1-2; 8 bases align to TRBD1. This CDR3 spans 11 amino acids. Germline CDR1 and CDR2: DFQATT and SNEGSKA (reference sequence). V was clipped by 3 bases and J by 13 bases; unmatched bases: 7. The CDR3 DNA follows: TGCAGTGCTAGGGGGACAGGAGGTTTCACCTTC. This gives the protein CSARGTGGFTF.

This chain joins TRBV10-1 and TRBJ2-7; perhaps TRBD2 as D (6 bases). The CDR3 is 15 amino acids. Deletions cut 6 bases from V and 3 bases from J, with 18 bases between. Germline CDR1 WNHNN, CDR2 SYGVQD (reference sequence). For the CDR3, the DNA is TGCGCCAGCAGATGCGGGGACGGCTGGAGCTACGAGCAGTACTTC. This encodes CASRCGDGWSYEQYF.

The chain's CDR3 is CASSIKARGPSYNEQFF. The CDR3 DNA reads as TGTGCCAGCAGTATTAAGGCGAGGGGGCCCTCCTACAATGAGCAGTTCTTC. The chain couples TRBV7-2 to TRBJ2-1; TRBD1 matches 7 bases. Losses at the gene ends were 6 bases for V and 0 bases for J; bases not matched to a gene: 11. The CDR3 runs to 17 residues. CDR1 and CDR2 from the germline V gene are SGHTA and FQGNSA.

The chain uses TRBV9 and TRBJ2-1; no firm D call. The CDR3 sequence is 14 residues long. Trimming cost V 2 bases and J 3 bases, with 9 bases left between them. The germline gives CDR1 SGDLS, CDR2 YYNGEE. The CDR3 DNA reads TGTGCCAGCAGCGTGTTGGATGGCTACAATGAGCAGTTCTTC. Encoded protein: CASSVLDGYNEQFF.

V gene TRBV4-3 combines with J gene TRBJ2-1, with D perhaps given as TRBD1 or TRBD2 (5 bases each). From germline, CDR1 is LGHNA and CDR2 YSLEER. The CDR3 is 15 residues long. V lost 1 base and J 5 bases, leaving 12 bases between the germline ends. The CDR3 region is CASSQAKGPHNEQFF. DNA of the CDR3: TGCGCCAGCAGCCAAGCCAAGGGACCCCACAATGAGCAGTTCTTC.